There are a few counts of the clone carrying this TCR beta chain. Its specificity is unknown. This sample is drawn from a study of shared clonotypes between healthy human individuals. At the level of the study: Donors had three CD4 naive, three CD4 memory, two CD8 naive and one CD8 memory plate apiece. Study-level points and caveats: Memory subsets had estimated richness that was generally smaller than that of naive subsets. The represented genetic and exposure-history diversity was limited by the small number of donors.

The CDR3 is 15 amino acids. Germline values: CDR1 SGHRS, CDR2 YFSETQ. Between the trimmed V and J ends, which lost 6 bases and 3 bases, there was a span of 16 bases. Data came from immunoSEQ multiplex PCR; TCRdb stores just in-frame clones and leaves some out. This table holds about 770,000 clones, 55% to 75% found once. The sequencing input was memory CD4+ T cells sorted from blood. Subset meaning: CD45RA-negative fraction. The receptor was derived from a woman between 25 and 40 years old in good health. The chain employs TRBV5-1 and TRBJ2-1; D is perhaps TRBD2 (5 bases). The CDR3 DNA sequence: TGCGCCAGCACACGACTATCGGAAGGCTACAATGAGCAGTTCTTC. It yields the protein CASTRLSEGYNEQFF. Combining the CDR3 with reference TRBV5-1 and TRBJ2-1 gives the whole variable domain KAGVTQTPRYLIKTRGQQVTLSCSPISGHRSVSWYQQTPGQGLQFLFEYFSETQRNKGNFPGRFSGRQFSNSRSEMNVSTLELGDSALYLCASTRLSEGYNEQFFGPGTRLTVL.